This T cell receptor (beta chain) was captured in a study of cytomegalovirus exposure and HLA in healthy donors. PCR used 60 Vbeta primers and 13 Jbeta primers. Assay: immunoSEQ multiplex PCR; the TCRdb copy retains only in-frame clones and omits some. Of tens of thousands of clones in the sample, just under 85% were seen once. CDR3 length: 15 residues. The V segment lost 5 bases and the J segment 1 base; nucleotides outside the gene matches: 6. Germline CDR1 MNHEY, CDR2 SVGAGI. This receptor was taken from a man in his forties or fifties in good health and CMV-seronegative. The sample was PBMCs. The chain employs TRBV6-5 and TRBJ2-3; 7 bases align to TRBD1. CDR3 amino acids: CASSTGTVGTDTQYF. CDR3 in DNA: TGTGCCAGCAGTACGGGGACAGTAGGCACAGATACGCAGTATTTT.